These T cell receptor beta chains were read from a single sample in a study of cytomegalovirus exposure and HLA in healthy donors. The repertoire was sequenced with immunoSEQ multiplex PCR; TCRdb's copy has only in-frame clones and lacks some. The profile shows fewer than 250,000 clones, just under 75% of them singletons. Source material: PBMCs. Receptors originate from a woman aged 25 to 39 in good health and CMV-seropositive. The CDR3 runs from the conserved cysteine through the conserved F or W. The D gene is left open where the match is weak. Clone size is given for some rows only: seen once, a few or many times, or a class if the clone is expanded.

clone_size j_call v_call d_call cdr3_nt cdr3_aa
once TRBJ2-7 TRBV6-1 NA TGTGCCAGCAGTGAAGAACCAGGGTTGACCTACGAGCAGTACTTC CASSEEPGLTYEQYF
NA TRBJ1-2 TRBV5-1 NA TGCGCCAGCAGCTTGAGGGCCGGGACATCCCTAAGGAACTATGGCTACACCTTC CASSLRAGTSLRNYGYTF
NA TRBJ2-7 TRBV6-1 TRBD1 TGTGCCAGCAAGGGGGCCCACCCACCCTACGAGCAGTACTTC CASKGAHPPYEQYF
NA TRBJ2-2 TRBV5-1 NA TGCGCCAGCAGCTTGGCAGCACAGGTTCTCTCCGGGGAGCTGTTTTTT CASSLAAQVLSGELFF
NA TRBJ2-7 TRBV6-5 NA TGTGCCAGCAGCCAATCTATCCGAGCCGCCTACGAGCAGTACTTC CASSQSIRAAYEQYF
NA TRBJ2-3 TRBV2 TRBD1 TGTGCCAGCAGGTCCGGGACAGTTGGAGATACGCAGTATTTT CASRSGTVGDTQYF
NA TRBJ1-6 TRBV29-1 NA TGCAGCGTGGAGGACAGAGGGCTCCTCCACTTT CSVEDRGLLHF
NA TRBJ1-1 TRBV7-8 NA TGTGCCAGCCTCGGGGTTTCTGAAGCTTTCTTT CASLGVSEAFF
NA TRBJ2-3 TRBV5-1 TRBD1 TGCGCCAGCAGCCTCGACAGGGCGAGCACAGATACGCAGTATTTT CASSLDRASTDTQYF
NA TRBJ2-7 TRBV28 TRBD2 TGTGCCAGCCGGGGGGACCCGTCCTACGAGCAGTACTTC CASRGDPSYEQYF
once TRBJ2-7 TRBV5-6 NA TGTGCCAGCAGCTTGGCAGGGTTCAGCTACGAGCAGTACTTC CASSLAGFSYEQYF
NA TRBJ2-5 TRBV7-2 TRBD1 TGTGCCAGCAGCGTTCGACAGGGGCGAGAGACCCAGTACTTC CASSVRQGRETQYF
NA TRBJ2-7 TRBV6-5 NA TGTGCCAGCAGGGACATACCTTCCTACGAGCAGTACTTC CASRDIPSYEQYF
NA TRBJ2-1 TRBV4-1 NA TGCGCCAGCAGCCAAGGTGACAGGACCTCCTACAATGAGCAGTTCTTC CASSQGDRTSYNEQFF
NA TRBJ1-1 TRBV28 NA TGTGCCAGCAGTTTTGCAGGGGAAGCTTTCTTT CASSFAGEAFF
once TRBJ2-7 TRBV10-3 NA TGTGCCATCAGTGATTCTGGGGGCAATGAGCAGTACTTC CAISDSGGNEQYF
NA TRBJ2-3 TRBV13 TRBD2 TGTGCCAGCAGCTTAGAGGGCGGGAGGCCCCGCACAGATACGCAGTATTTT CASSLEGGRPRTDTQYF
once TRBJ1-1 TRBV28 NA TGTGCCAGCAGTCCTTACCGTGGGGGCCACACTGAAGCTTTCTTT CASSPYRGGHTEAFF
NA TRBJ2-5 TRBV6-6 NA TGTGCCAGCAGTCCTTTGGAGACCCAGTACTTC CASSPLETQYF
few TRBJ1-3 TRBV28 NA TGTGCCAGCAGTCTGGCTGCCGGAAACACCATATATTTT CASSLAAGNTIYF
NA TRBJ2-3 TRBV10-3 TRBD2 TGTGCCATCAGTGGAGTAGCGGGGAGCACAGATACGCAGTATTTT CAISGVAGSTDTQYF
few TRBJ2-1 TRBV19 NA TGTGCCAGTAGTTTCCCGGGACTTTCTTCCTACAATGAGCAGTTCTTC CASSFPGLSSYNEQFF
NA TRBJ1-6 TRBV27 NA TGTGCCAGCAGTTCCCGTCAACAGGACTCACCCCTCCACTTT CASSSRQQDSPLHF
NA TRBJ2-5 TRBV5-1 TRBD1 TGCGCCAGCAGCTTGGGGGGACAGGGGGCTGGGCAAGAGACCCAGTACTTC CASSLGGQGAGQETQYF
NA TRBJ1-2 TRBV19 NA TGTGCCAGTAGTATGGACAGTTGGTATGGCTACACCTTC CASSMDSWYGYTF
once TRBJ1-2 TRBV16 NA TGTGCCAGCAGCCTCGTAGAGACAGCCTATGGCTACACCTTC CASSLVETAYGYTF
few TRBJ2-3 TRBV7-9 TRBD2 TGTTCCAGCAGCTTAGCCCTAGCGGGAGCGGGGGATACGCAGTATTTT CSSSLALAGAGDTQYF
NA TRBJ2-2 TRBV5-4 NA TGTGCCAGCAGCGGAGCGAACACCGGGGAGCTGTTTTTT CASSGANTGELFF
NA TRBJ2-7 TRBV6-5 NA TGTGCCAGCAGTCCCTTCTCCTTGTACGAGCAGTACTTC CASSPFSLYEQYF
few TRBJ2-5 TRBV6-5 NA TGTGCCAGCAGTAGGGACATTGGTGAGCAGTACTTC CASSRDIGEQYF